The sequence of this T cell receptor (beta chain) was determined in a study of cytomegalovirus exposure and HLA in healthy donors. Study observations and caveats: Some V segments (TRBV6-2 and TRBV6-3 among them) were excluded as indistinguishable. Most CMV-associated TCR beta chains were later found to appear HLA-restricted. A previous analysis found most TCR beta V segments productive roughly 87% or roughly 30% of the time. The authors later found TCR association rates varying by HLA locus, with DRB1 most and HLA-C fewest.

The length of the CDR3 is 12 residues. Germline V gene sequence: CDR1 SGHDT, CDR2 YYEEEE. Trimming pared 4 bases from V and 10 bases from J, leaving 9 bases between. PCR involved 60 Vbeta and 13 Jbeta primers. The assay was immunoSEQ multiplex PCR, and TCRdb's table has in-frame clones only and misses some. Altogether 140,000 or so clones are present, around 78% being singletons, with the ten largest covering approximately 2.5%. This clone has a handful of counts. Its antigen remains unidentified. V usage is TRBV5-6 and J usage is TRBJ1-6; D ambiguous. Sequenced input: PBMCs. The TCR was taken from a woman between 18 and 30 years old in good health and CMV-seropositive. The CDR3 DNA is TGTGCCAGCAGCCAAGTGGCATCACCCCTCCACTTT. Translation: CASSQVASPLHF.